This T cell receptor beta chain originates from a study of cytomegalovirus exposure and HLA in healthy donors. Researchers ran the PCR with 60 Vbeta and 13 Jbeta primers. Sequencing used immunoSEQ multiplex PCR; TCRdb keeps in-frame clones, though not all of them. The sample yields over 150,000 clones, approximately 82% seen once. About this clone itself: Its matching antigen is unknown.

Findings and limits, study-wide: Per a prior analysis, the majority of TCR beta V segments were productive roughly 87% or roughly 30% of the time. Later findings reportedly placed an Asian-associated ancestry cluster below the approximately 650-donor mean for N-insertions.

This CDR3 is built from 14 residues. V dropped 6 bases and J dropped 4; count of bases not matched to a gene: 5. Germline CDR1 and CDR2: SNHLY and FYNNEI. The receptor was derived from a male donor in good health and CMV-seronegative. The J gene is TRBJ1-2, the V gene TRBV2, with 10 bases aligning to TRBD1. Sequencing was performed on PBMCs. The CDR3 DNA follows: TGTGCCAGCAGGGGACAGGGGATCGCCTATGGCTACACCTTC. As protein: CASRGQGIAYGYTF.